This T cell receptor beta chain derives from a study of T cell responses to AZD1222 COVID-19 vaccine. Notes on this clone: Its specificity is not known.

Study-level findings and limits: It was only after the peak T cell response that any repertoires were sampled.

Profiled with immunoSEQ multiplex PCR; TCRdb holds only in-frame clones, not every one. The top ten hold around 2% of the sample, which has about 55,000 clones, 89% seen once. V lost 5 bases and J lost 2; bases outside the gene matches: 12. CDR3 length equals 17 residues. The germline V gene has CDR1 SGHTA and CDR2 FQGNSA. The chain recombines TRBV7-2 with TRBJ2-7, with TRBD2 matching over 10 bases. The sample consisted of peripheral blood, taken on day 0 of AZD1222 vaccination. The TCR comes from an adult in good health. The DNA for the CDR3 is TGTGCCAGCAGCCGGACGACTCTAGCGGGAGTACCCTACGAGCAGTACTTC. Amino acids: CASSRTTLAGVPYEQYF.